This T cell receptor (beta chain) was observed in a study of OX40 agonist ivuxolimab in advanced cancers. A note on the overall study: Ivuxolimab was an agonistic, fully human IgG2 monoclonal antibody directed against OX40 (CD134), a costimulatory receptor. Intravenous ivuxolimab was administered to patients every 2 weeks at six dose levels: 0.01, 0.1, 0.3, 1.5, 3 and 10 mg/kg. Of the 50 to 55 dose-escalation patients, hepatocellular carcinoma was present in about 19, melanoma in some 15, renal cell carcinoma in 9 and head and neck cancer in 9. A male proportion of 70% to 90% and a mean age of approximately 55 years, ranging from roughly 20 to 80, were recorded for the dose-escalation cohort. Prior anti-PD-1, anti-PD-L1 or anti-CTLA-4 therapy was permitted, and approximately 39% of dose-escalation patients had received checkpoint inhibitors. Partial responses occurred in three dose-escalation patients: two with cutaneous melanoma and one with hepatocellular carcinoma. Peripheral TCRbeta sequencing was intended to test whether TCR sequence diversity was altered and clonal T-cell expansion was caused by ivuxolimab. The paper describes the monotherapy dose-escalation part (N = 52 patients) of the phase I trial of ivuxolimab. Paper-wide results and their limitations: Antigen specificity was not determined for the clonally expanded peripheral T cells. On average, CD8+ T cells showed more expanded clones than CD4+ T cells after ivuxolimab. At doses from 0.1 to 3.0 mg/kg, clonal expansion was seen in both CD4+ and CD8+ blood T cells between baseline and week 6. Low levels of normalized T-cell clonal expansion were also seen in some patients who did not respond. In the 0.1-3.0 mg/kg groups, partial responders were among the patients with the lowest normalized peripheral clonal expansion, particularly in CD8+ T cells.

For sequencing of the TCRbeta CDR3 region, genomic DNA was extracted from the sorted cells. The immunoSEQ Assay was used to sequence the TCRbeta CDR3 regions. The immuneACCESS repertoire file appears here via TCRdb, limited to in-frame rearrangements. These files lack a portion of the clones; in checked studies, under half of the deficit traces to unresolved V genes, and the cause of the others is not known. The sample has approximately 68,000 clones on record, around 80% of them singletons. The ten biggest clones cover around 6.7% of the sample. Patients with a history of autoimmune disease or receiving systemic immunosuppression were excluded from the trial. Peripheral blood for TCR sequencing was drawn from every dose cohort at baseline, at cycle 4 day 1 and at cycle 7 day 1. The samples were taken from a phase I, first-in-human, multicenter, open-label dose-escalation trial of ivuxolimab. The trial enrolled adults with locally advanced or metastatic head and neck squamous cell, hepatocellular, melanoma or renal cell carcinoma. CD4+ and CD8+ T cells were sorted separately from peripheral blood before TCR sequencing.

The germline V gene yields SNHLY for CDR1 and FYNNEI for CDR2. Cut back by 4 bases and 0 bases, the V and J ends lie 2 bases apart. From the cysteine up to the phenylalanine, the CDR3 has a length of 12 residues. The kept DNA is CDR3 alone, 36 bases in frame from the first base. This clone has only a few counts. What this receptor recognizes is not known. The input lacks base qualities; no much larger clone sits a single base away. The sample holds other DNA sequences that translate to the same CDR3. This clonotype was sampled from an adult with an advanced solid tumor such as melanoma, head and neck, liver or kidney cancer. The sequencing used CD4+ or CD8+ T cells sorted from blood, collected in a trial of the OX40 agonist ivuxolimab. The rearrangement combines TRBV2 with TRBJ2-3; the D gene cannot be named for sure. The DNA sequence follows: TGTGCCAGCAGTGTTAGCACAGATACGCAGTATTTT. It translates to CASSVSTDTQYF.